The clone carrying this TCR beta chain turned up a few times. The antigen remains unidentified. Data came from immunoSEQ multiplex PCR; TCRdb stores just in-frame clones and leaves some out. The profile shows 20,000 to 25,000 clones, more than 65% of them singletons. This sample was taken from a study of CD4 T cells in relation to SARS-CoV-2 and coronaviruses. Before the COVID-19 pandemic, during about 2010-2018, CD4+ T cells were taken from unexposed donors. Isolation of CD4+ T cells took place after around eleven days in culture. Two million PBMCs per well were cultured with approximately 9.2 IU/ml IL-2. This CDR3 is built from 14 residues. Per germline, CDR1 SNHLY and CDR2 FYNNEI. V gave up 6 bases and J gave up 1 base, with 13 bases separating them.

The receptor was isolated from a human donor in good health. V gene TRBV2 combines with J gene TRBJ2-7, with D possibly TRBD2 on 6 matching bases. The sequenced sample was CD4+ T cells from PBMCs, cultured in vitro. CDR3 protein: CASRAGTLSYEQYF. The CDR3 region has the DNA TGTGCCAGCAGAGCCGGGACTTTATCCTACGAGCAGTACTTC.